This T cell receptor (beta chain) was profiled in a study of Tregs in tolerant kidney transplant recipients. Worth noting for this clone: As yet, its antigen is unknown.

Germline values: CDR1 ENHRY, CDR2 SYGVKD. V lost 10 bases and J lost 4; bases outside the gene matches: 5. The CDR3 sequence is 12 residues long. The data were produced by immunoSEQ multiplex PCR, yet TCRdb's version contains in-frame clones alone and is incomplete. The sample lists 9,500 to 12,000 clones; around 90% were seen once. The sequenced sample was Tregs from blood cultured with allogeneic cells, obtained before the transplant. This chain links TRBV10-3 with TRBJ2-3; 7 bases are a match to TRBD1. This clonotype was obtained from a human patient who received a combined kidney and bone marrow transplant. The CDR3 DNA reads TGTGCCACCGGACAGGACGCAGATACGCAGTATTTT. This gives the protein CATGQDADTQYF.